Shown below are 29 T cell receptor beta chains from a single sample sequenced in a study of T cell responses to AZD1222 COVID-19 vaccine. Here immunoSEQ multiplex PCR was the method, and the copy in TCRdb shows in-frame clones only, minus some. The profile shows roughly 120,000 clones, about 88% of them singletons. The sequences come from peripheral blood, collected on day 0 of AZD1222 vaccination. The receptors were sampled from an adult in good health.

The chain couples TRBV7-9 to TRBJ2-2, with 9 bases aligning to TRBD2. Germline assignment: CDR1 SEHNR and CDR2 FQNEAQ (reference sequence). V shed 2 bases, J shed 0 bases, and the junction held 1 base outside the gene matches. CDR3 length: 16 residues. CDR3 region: CASSLRTSANTGELFF. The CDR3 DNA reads TGTGCCAGCAGCTTACGGACTAGCGCGAACACCGGGGAGCTGTTTTTT.

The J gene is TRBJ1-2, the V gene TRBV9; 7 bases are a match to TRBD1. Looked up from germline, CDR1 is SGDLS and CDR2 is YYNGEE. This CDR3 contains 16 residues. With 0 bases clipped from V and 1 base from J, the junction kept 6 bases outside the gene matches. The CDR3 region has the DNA TGTGCCAGCAGCGTAGGTGGCAGGGGGATTAACTATGGCTACACCTTC. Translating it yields CASSVGGRGINYGYTF.

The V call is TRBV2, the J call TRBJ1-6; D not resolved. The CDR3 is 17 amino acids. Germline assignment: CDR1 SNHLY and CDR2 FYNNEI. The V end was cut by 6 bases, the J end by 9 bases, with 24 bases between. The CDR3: CASRKRPTSPRVSPLHF. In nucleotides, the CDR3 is TGTGCCAGCAGGAAAAGACCCACGAGTCCCCGGGTTTCACCCCTCCACTTT.

In DNA form, the CDR3 reads TGTGCCAGCAGCTTAGGACTAGCGGGGGTTTTGGATTACGAGCAGTACTTC. Translated: CASSLGLAGVLDYEQYF. The chain couples TRBV7-8 to TRBJ2-7, with TRBD2 matching over 12 bases. The CDR3 has 17 amino acids. V lost 1 base and J lost 4; bases outside the gene matches: 8. From germline, CDR1 is SGHVS and CDR2 FQNEAQ.

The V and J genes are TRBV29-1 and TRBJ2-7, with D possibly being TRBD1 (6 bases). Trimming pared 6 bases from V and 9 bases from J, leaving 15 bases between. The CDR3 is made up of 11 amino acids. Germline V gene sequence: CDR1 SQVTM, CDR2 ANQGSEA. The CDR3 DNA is TGCAGCGTGGGGGCAGCCGCAGTGCAGTACTTC. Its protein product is CSVGAAAVQYF.

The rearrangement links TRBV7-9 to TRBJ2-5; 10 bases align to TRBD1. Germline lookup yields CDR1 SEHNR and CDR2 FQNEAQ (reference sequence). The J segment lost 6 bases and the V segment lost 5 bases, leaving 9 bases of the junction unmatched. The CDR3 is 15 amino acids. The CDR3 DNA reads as TGTGCCAGCAGCCCGACGACAGGGGGCGTTAAGACCCAGTACTTC. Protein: CASSPTTGGVKTQYF.

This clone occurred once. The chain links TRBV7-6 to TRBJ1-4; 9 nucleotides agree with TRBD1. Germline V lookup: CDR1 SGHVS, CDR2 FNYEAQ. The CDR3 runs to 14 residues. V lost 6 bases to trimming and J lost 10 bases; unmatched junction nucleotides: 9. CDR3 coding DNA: TGTGCCAGCAGTCCTGGGACAGGGTTCGGAAAACTGTTTTTT. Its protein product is CASSPGTGFGKLFF.

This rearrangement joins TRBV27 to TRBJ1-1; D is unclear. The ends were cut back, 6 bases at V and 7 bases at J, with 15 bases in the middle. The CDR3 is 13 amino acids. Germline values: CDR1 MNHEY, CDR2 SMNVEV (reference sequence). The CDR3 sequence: CASSQIWAGEAFF. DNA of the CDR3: TGTGCCAGCAGCCAAATCTGGGCAGGTGAAGCTTTCTTT.

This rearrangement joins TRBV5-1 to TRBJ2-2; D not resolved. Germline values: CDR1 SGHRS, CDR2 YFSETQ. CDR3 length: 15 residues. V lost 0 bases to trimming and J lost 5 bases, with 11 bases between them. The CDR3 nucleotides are TGCGCCAGCAGCTTGGCCGGCTCTCCAACCGGGGAGCTGTTTTTT. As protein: CASSLAGSPTGELFF.

In nucleotides, the CDR3 is TGTGCCAGCAGCCCCCCCCCGGGGGGAGAAGAGACCCAGTACTTC. It yields the protein CASSPPPGGEETQYF. The rearrangement uses TRBV5-4 and TRBJ2-5, with 7 bases lining up with TRBD2. Germline loops: CDR1 SGHNT, CDR2 YYREEE (reference sequence). V lost 4 bases to trimming and J lost 3 bases; unmatched junction nucleotides: 9. The CDR3 has 15 amino acids. Complete variable domain (other parts from reference TRBV5-4 and TRBJ2-5): ETGVTQSPTHLIKTRGQQVTLRCSSQSGHNTVSWYQQALGQGPQFIFQYYREEENGRGNFPPRFSGLQFPNYSSELNVNALELDDSALYLCASSPPPGGEETQYFGPGTRLLVL.

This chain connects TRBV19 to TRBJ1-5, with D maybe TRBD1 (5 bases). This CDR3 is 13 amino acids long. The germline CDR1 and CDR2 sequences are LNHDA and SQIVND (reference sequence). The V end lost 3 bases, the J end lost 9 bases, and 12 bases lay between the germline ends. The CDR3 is CASSMSHGGPQHF. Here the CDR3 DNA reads TGTGCCAGTAGTATGTCTCACGGGGGGCCCCAGCATTTT.

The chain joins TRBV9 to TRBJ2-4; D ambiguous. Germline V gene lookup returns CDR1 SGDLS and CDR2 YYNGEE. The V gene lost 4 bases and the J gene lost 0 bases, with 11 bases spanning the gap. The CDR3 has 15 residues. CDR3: CASSLTSEAKNIQYF. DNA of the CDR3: TGTGCCAGCAGCCTTACGTCCGAAGCCAAAAACATTCAGTACTTC.

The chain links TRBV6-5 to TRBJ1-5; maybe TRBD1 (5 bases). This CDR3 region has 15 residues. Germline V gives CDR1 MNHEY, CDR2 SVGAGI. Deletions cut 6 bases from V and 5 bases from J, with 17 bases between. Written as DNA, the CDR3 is TGTGCCAGCAGCCCCACGGGGGGAGGGCATCAGCCCCAGCATTTT. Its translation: CASSPTGGGHQPQHF.

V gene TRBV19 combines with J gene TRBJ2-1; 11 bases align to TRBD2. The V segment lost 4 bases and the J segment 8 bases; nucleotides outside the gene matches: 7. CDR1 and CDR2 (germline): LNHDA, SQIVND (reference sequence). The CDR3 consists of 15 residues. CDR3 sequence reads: CASSRASGRSYEQFF. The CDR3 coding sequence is TGTGCCAGTAGTAGGGCTAGCGGGAGGTCATATGAGCAGTTCTTC.

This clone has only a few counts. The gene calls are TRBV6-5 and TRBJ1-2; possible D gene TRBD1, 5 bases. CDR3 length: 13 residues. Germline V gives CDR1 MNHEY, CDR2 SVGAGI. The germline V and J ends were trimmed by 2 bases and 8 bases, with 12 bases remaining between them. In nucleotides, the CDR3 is TGTGCCAGCAGTTACCCTCAGGGCCAGGGCTACACCTTC. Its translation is CASSYPQGQGYTF.

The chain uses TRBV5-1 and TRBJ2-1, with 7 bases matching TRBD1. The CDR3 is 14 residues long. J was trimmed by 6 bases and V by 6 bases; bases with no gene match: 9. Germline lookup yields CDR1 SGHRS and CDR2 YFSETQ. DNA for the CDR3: TGCGCCAGCAACACCCCGACAGGGCTCAATGAGCAGTTCTTC. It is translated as CASNTPTGLNEQFF.

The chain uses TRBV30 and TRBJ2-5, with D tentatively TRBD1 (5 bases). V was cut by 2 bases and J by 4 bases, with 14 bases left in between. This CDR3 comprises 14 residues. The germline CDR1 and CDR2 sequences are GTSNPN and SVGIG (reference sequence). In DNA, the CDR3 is TGTGCCTGGAGTACAGGCCGAGCTCGAGAGACCCAGTACTTC. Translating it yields CAWSTGRARETQYF.

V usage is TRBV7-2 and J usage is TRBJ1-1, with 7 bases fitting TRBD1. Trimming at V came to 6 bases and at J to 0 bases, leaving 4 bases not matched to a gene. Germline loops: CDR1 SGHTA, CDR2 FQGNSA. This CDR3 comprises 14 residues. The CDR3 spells CASRSGTVNTEAFF. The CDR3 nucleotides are TGTGCCAGCAGGTCCGGGACAGTGAACACTGAAGCTTTCTTT.

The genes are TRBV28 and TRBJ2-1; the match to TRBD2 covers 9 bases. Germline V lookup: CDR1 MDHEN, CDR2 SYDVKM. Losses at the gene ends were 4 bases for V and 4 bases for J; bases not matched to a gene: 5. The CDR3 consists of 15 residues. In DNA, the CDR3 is TGTGCCAGCAGTTCAAGCGGGGGGTGGTACAATGAGCAGTTCTTC. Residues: CASSSSGGWYNEQFF.

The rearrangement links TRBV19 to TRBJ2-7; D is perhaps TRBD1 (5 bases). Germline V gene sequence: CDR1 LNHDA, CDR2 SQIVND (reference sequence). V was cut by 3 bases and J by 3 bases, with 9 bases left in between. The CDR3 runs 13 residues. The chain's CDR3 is CASSIGQGYEQYF. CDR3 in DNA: TGTGCCAGTAGTATTGGGCAGGGCTACGAGCAGTACTTC. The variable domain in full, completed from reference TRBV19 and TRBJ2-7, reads DGGITQSPKYLFRKEGQNVTLSCEQNLNHDAMYWYRQDPGQGLRLIYYSQIVNDFQKGDIAEGYSVSREKKESFPLTVTSAQKNPTAFYLCASSIGQGYEQYFGPGTRLTVT.

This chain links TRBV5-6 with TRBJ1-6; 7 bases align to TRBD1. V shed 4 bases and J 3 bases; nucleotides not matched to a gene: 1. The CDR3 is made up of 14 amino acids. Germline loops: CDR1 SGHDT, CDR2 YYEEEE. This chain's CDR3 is CASSRGRYNSPLHF. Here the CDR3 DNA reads TGTGCCAGCAGCAGGGGGCGCTATAATTCACCCCTCCACTTT.

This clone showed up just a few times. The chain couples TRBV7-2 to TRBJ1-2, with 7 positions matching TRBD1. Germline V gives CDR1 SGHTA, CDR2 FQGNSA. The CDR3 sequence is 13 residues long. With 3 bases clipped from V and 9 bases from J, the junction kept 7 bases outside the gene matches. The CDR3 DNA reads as TGTGCCAGCAGCTTGGTGACAGGGATGCGCTACACCTTC. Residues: CASSLVTGMRYTF.

DNA for the CDR3: TGTGCCAGCAGCTTAAGTACAGGGTACTACAATGAGCAGTTCTTC. Amino acids: CASSLSTGYYNEQFF. V usage is TRBV7-3 and J usage is TRBJ2-1, with a possible D match to TRBD1 (6 bases). CDR1 and CDR2 (germline): SGHTA, FQGTGA. Trimming left V 1 base short and J 3 bases short, with 10 bases between. CDR3 length: 15 amino acids.

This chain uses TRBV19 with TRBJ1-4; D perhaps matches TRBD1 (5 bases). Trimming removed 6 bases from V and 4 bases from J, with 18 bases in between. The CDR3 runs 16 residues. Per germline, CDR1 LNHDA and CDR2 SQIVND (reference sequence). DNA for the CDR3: TGTGCCAGTAGACCGTATATCGGGGGGAGTAATGAAAAACTGTTTTTT. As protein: CASRPYIGGSNEKLFF.

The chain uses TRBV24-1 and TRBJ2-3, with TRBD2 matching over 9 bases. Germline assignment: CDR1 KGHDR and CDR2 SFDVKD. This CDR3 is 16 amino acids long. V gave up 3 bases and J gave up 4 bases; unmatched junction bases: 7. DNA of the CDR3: TGTGCCACCAGTGATAAAGTAGCGGGAGATGCAGATACGCAGTATTTT. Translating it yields CATSDKVAGDADTQYF.

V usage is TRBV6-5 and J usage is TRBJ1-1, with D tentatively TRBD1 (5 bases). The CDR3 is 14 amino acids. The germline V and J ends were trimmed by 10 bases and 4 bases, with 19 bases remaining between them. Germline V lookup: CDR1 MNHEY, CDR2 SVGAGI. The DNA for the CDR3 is TGTGCCACCCTAGAGGAAGGGAGGGGCACTGAAGCTTTCTTT. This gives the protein CATLEEGRGTEAFF.

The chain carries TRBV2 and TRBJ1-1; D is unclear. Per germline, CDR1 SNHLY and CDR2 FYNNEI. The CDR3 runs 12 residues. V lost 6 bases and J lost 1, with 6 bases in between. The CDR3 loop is CASRAGNTEAFF. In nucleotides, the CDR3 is TGTGCCAGCAGGGCCGGGAACACTGAAGCTTTCTTT.

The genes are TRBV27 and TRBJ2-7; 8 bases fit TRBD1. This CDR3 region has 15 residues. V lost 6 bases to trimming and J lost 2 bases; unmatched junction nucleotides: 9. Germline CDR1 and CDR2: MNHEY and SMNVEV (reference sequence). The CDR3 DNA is TGTGCCAGCAGCCCGGGACAGGTGGGTGCCTACGAGCAGTACTTC. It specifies CASSPGQVGAYEQYF.

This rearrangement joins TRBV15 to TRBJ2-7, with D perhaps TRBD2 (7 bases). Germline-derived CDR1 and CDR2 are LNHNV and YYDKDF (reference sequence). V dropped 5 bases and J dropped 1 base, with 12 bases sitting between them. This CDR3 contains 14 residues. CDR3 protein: CATSPGGPSYEQYF. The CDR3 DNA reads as TGTGCCACCAGCCCGGGGGGCCCTTCCTACGAGCAGTACTTC.